The table lists the clone carrying this TCR beta chain with many counts. This sample was included in a study of T cells in Graves' hyperthyroidism and ophthalmopathy. What was amplified from RNA transcripts were TCR beta CDR3 regions. The TCR CDR3 first-round RT-PCR relied on the HTBI primer set. TCRdb passed the multiplex PCR reads through MiXCR, listing each CDR3 protein once. Found here are some 620,000 distinct CDR3 sequences, roughly 15% of them singletons; the top ten hold around 3.9%. This CDR3 region has 10 residues. Germline CDR1 is SQVTM and CDR2 is ANQGSEA. V was trimmed by 0 bases and J by 10 bases, leaving 5 bases between them.

Sequencing was carried out using blood. The sequence was collected from a woman aged 25 to 39 with Graves' hyperthyroidism. The chain combines TRBV29-1 with TRBJ2-3, with unresolved D. The CDR3 region is CSVEELAQYF. CDR3 nucleotide sequence: TGCAGCGTTGAAGAACTTGCGCAGTATTTT.